The clone carrying this T cell receptor beta chain was counted only a few times. Its target is unknown. These data originate in a study of OX40 agonist ivuxolimab in advanced cancers. Study-level background: Ivuxolimab is a fully human IgG2 antibody that activates OX40 (CD134).

Points from the study as a whole: The study did not work out the antigen specificity of the expanded peripheral T cells.

The V and J ends lost 6 bases and 2 bases, in that order; junction bases with no gene match: 16. The CDR3 extends over 18 amino acids. CDR1 is LNHDA and CDR2 is SQIVND in the germline V gene (reference sequence). Some clones are missing from TCRdb's copy, which holds only in-frame ones; the method was immunoSEQ multiplex PCR. The sample records tens of thousands of clones, 88% being singletons. Anyone with autoimmune disease history or systemic immunosuppression was excluded. The chain employs TRBV19 and TRBJ1-5, with TRBD1 matching over 7 bases. This TCR was sampled from an adult with an advanced solid tumor such as melanoma, head and neck, liver or kidney cancer. Sequencing used CD4+ or CD8+ T cells sorted from blood, obtained in a trial of the OX40 agonist ivuxolimab. The CDR3 loop reads CASSKGTGAPGGNQPQHF. The CDR3 nucleotides read TGTGCCAGTAGCAAAGGAACAGGGGCCCCTGGGGGCAATCAGCCCCAGCATTTT.